This record covers a single TCR beta chain. Its antigen is undetermined. TCRdb re-called the 5' RACE reads through MiXCR, storing one row per CDR3 protein. The sample carries about 170,000 distinct CDR3 sequences, 11% recorded once. This CDR3 has 12 amino acids. V was cut by 7 bases and J by 4 bases, with 10 bases left in between. In germline, CDR1 is SEHNR, CDR2 FQNEAQ (reference sequence). The data stem from a study of T cells after yellow fever vaccination. As for the study in general: SMART-Seq v4 Ultra Low Input served to prepare low-cell-number fractions. Study findings and constraints: Boosting was followed by the reappearance of most primary-vaccination clones (less than 98% CD4, under 90% CD8).

The receptor's source is a man between 18 and 29 years old who received the YFV17D yellow fever vaccine. This chain links TRBV7-9 with TRBJ2-5, with D perhaps being TRBD1 or TRBD2 (6 bases each). This sample comprised CD8+ T cells sorted from PBMCs, obtained 15 days after the yellow fever booster vaccination. This CDR3 is CASKGGGETQYF. The CDR3 nucleotides read TGTGCCAGCAAAGGGGGAGGAGAGACCCAGTACTTC.